This record looks at one T cell receptor beta chain sequence and its context. What it recognizes is unknown. This sample was included in a study of cytomegalovirus exposure and HLA in healthy donors. The primer mix had 60 Vbeta and 13 Jbeta primers. Sequenced by immunoSEQ multiplex PCR; TCRdb stores in-frame clones only, minus some. The sample holds roughly 160,000 clones, 80% to 90% seen once. Study outcomes and limitations: Later analysis demonstrated an association between a missense DCLRE1C variant and TCR beta V- and J-gene trimming. Among the CMV-associated chains, a few were confirmed in vitro as specific for CMV antigens.

J lost 5 bases, V lost 1 base, and 11 bases had no gene match. The germline CDR1 and CDR2 sequences are MGHRA and YSYEKL. The CDR3 spans 18 residues. Every donor was a healthy person donating bone marrow. The specimen sequenced was PBMCs. The sequence came from a man younger than 35 in good health and CMV-seropositive. J is TRBJ2-5 and V is TRBV4-1, with TRBD2 matching 12 bases. CDR3 sequence (DNA): TGCGCCAGCAGCCAAGTAACTAGCGGGGGGTCCGGGAGGGAGACCCAGTACTTC. Protein product: CASSQVTSGGSGRETQYF.